This TCR beta chain stems from a study of glioma-infiltrating T cells. V lost 0 bases to trimming and J lost 6 bases, with 15 bases between them. The CDR3 length is 16 residues. Germline CDR1 MGHRA, CDR2 YSYEKL. Amplification of TCR alpha and beta CDR3 regions from RNA used iRepertoire nested multiplex PCR. TCRdb passed the multiplex PCR reads through MiXCR, listing each CDR3 protein once. The sample has over 130,000 distinct CDR3 sequences, about 39% seen once; the top ten hold 15% to 25%. The sequence came from a human donor with low-grade glioma or glioblastoma, undergoing nonglioma brain surgery, or in good health (not recorded which). The specimen was glioma tissue, nonneoplastic brain tissue, or PBMCs (not recorded which). V is TRBV4-1 and J is TRBJ1-5; D may be TRBD1 (6 bases). CDR3 DNA sequence: TGCGCCAGCAGCCAAGAGTCCAGGGGAATTGGTCAGCCCCAGCATTTT. Protein: CASSQESRGIGQPQHF.